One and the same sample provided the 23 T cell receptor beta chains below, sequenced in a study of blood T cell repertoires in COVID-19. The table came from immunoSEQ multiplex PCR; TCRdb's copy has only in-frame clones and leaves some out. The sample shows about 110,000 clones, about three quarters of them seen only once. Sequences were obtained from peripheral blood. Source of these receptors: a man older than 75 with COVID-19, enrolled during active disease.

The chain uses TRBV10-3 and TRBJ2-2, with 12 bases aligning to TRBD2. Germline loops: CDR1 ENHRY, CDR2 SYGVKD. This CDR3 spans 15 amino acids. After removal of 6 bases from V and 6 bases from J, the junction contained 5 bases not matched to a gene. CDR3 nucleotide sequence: TGTGCCATCAGCGGGACTAGCGGGCGGCCCGGGGAGCTGTTTTTT. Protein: CAISGTSGRPGELFF.

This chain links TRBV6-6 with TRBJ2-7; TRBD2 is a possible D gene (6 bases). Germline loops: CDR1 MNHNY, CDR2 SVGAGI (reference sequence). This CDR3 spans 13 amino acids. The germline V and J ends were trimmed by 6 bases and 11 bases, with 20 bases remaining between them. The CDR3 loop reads CASSTAGSAAEYF. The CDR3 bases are TGTGCCAGCAGCACAGCCGGGAGCGCCGCAGAGTACTTC.

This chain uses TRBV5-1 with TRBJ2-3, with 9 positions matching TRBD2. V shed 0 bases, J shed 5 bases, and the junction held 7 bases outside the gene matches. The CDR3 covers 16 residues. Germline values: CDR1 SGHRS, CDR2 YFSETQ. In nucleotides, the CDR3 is TGCGCCAGCAGCTTGGGTGCTAGCGGGAATTTAGATACGCAGTATTTT. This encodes CASSLGASGNLDTQYF.

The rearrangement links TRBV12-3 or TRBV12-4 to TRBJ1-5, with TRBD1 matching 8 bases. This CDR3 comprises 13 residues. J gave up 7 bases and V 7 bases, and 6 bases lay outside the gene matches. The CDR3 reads CASNDRGLQPQHF. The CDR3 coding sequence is TGTGCCAGCAACGACAGGGGACTCCAGCCCCAGCATTTT.

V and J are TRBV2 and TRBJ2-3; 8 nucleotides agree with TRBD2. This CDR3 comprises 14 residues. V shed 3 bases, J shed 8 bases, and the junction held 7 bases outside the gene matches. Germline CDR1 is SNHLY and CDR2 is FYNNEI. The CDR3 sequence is CASSDGAGGFTQYF. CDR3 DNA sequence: TGTGCCAGCAGTGACGGGGCGGGAGGTTTTACGCAGTATTTT.

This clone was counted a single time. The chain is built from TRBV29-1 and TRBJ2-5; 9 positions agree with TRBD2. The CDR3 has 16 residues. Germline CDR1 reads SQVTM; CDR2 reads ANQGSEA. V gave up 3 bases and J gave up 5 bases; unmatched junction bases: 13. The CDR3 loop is CSVEISSGTRGETQYF. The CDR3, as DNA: TGCAGCGTTGAGATTTCTAGCGGGACCCGAGGGGAGACCCAGTACTTC.

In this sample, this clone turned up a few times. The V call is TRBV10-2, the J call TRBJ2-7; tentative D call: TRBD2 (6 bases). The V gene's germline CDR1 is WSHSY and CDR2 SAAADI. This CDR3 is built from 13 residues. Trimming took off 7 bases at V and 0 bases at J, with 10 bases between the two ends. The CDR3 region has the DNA TGCGCCAGCATGCTAGCGACCTCCTACGAGCAGTACTTC. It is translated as CASMLATSYEQYF.

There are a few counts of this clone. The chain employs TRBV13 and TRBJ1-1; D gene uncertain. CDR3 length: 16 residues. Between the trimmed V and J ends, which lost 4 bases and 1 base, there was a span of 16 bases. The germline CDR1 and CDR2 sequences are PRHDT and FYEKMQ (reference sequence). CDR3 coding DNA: TGTGCCAGCAGCTCCCCCGTCGGCGGGAGGAACACTGAAGCTTTCTTT. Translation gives CASSSPVGGRNTEAFF.

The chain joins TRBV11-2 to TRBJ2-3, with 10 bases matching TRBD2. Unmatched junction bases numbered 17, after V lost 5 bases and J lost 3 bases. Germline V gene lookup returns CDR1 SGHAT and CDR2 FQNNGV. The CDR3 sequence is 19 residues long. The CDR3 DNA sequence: TGTGCCAGCAGCCCAGAGGTTTCTAGCGGGAGAAGAGGGACAGATACGCAGTATTTT. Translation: CASSPEVSSGRRGTDTQYF.

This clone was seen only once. In nucleotides, the CDR3 is TGTGCCAGCAGCCAATGGACAGGGTCCAACACCGGGGAGCTGTTTTTT. Encoded protein: CASSQWTGSNTGELFF. The rearrangement joins TRBV4-2 to TRBJ2-2, with 8 bases that match TRBD1. V trimming: 2 bases; J trimming: 2 bases; junction bases outside the gene matches: 4. From germline, CDR1 is LGHNA and CDR2 YNFKEQ. The CDR3 runs 16 residues.

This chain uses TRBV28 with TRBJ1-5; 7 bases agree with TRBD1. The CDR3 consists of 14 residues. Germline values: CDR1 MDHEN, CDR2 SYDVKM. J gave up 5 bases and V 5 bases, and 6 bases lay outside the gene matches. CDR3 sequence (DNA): TGTGCCAGCAGTGTCGACAGGGCGGATCAGCCCCAGCATTTT. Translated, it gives CASSVDRADQPQHF.

CDR3 protein: CASSRGGNTEAFF. CDR3 DNA sequence: TGCGCCAGCAGCCGTGGAGGGAACACTGAAGCTTTCTTT. The chain couples TRBV5-1 to TRBJ1-1; D gene ambiguous. CDR3 size: 13 residues. The germline gives CDR1 SGHRS, CDR2 YFSETQ. The V gene lost 4 bases and the J gene lost 1 base, with 8 bases spanning the gap.

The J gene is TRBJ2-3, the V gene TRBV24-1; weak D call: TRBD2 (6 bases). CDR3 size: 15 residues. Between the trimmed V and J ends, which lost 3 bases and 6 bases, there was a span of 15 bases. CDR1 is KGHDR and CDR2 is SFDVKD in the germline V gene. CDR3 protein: CATSDPPSGRDTQYF. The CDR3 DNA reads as TGTGCCACCAGTGATCCCCCGAGCGGGCGGGATACGCAGTATTTT.

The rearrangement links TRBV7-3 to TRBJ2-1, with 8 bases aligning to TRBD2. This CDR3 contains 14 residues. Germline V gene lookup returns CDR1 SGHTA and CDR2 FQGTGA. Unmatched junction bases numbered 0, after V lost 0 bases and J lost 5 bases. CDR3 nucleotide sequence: TGTGCCAGCAGCTTAACTAGCGGGAACAATGAGCAGTTCTTC. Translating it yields CASSLTSGNNEQFF.

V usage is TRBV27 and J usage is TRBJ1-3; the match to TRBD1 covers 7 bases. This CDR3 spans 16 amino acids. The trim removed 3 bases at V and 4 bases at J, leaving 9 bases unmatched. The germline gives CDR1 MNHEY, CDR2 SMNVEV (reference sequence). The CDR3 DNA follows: TGTGCCAGCAGTTTCCGGGACAGTCGACTCGGAAACACCATATATTTT. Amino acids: CASSFRDSRLGNTIYF.

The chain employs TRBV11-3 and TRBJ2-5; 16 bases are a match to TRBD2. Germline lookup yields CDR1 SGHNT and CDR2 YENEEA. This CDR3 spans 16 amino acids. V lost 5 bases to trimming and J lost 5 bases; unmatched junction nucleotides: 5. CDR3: CASSPGTSGRVETQYF. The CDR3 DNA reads TGTGCCAGCAGCCCGGGGACTAGCGGGAGGGTGGAGACCCAGTACTTC.

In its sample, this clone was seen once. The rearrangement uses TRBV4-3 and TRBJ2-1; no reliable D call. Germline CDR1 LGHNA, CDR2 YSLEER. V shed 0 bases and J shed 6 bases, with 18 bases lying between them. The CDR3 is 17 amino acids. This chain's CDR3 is CASSQDTSAGRINEQFF. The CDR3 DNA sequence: TGCGCCAGCAGCCAAGATACTTCGGCAGGAAGAATCAATGAGCAGTTCTTC.

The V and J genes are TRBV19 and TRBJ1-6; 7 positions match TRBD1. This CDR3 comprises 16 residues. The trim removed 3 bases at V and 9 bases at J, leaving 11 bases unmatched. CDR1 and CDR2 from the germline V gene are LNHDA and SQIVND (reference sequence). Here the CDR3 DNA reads TGTGCCAGTAGTATCGGATCCGGGACAGTCGTTTCACCCCTCCACTTT. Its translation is CASSIGSGTVVSPLHF.

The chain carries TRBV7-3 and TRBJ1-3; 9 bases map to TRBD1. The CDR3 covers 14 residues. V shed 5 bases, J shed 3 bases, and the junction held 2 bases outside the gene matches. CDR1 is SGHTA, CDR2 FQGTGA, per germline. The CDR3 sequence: CASSLTGGGNTIYF. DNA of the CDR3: TGTGCCAGCAGCCTGACAGGGGGTGGAAACACCATATATTTT.

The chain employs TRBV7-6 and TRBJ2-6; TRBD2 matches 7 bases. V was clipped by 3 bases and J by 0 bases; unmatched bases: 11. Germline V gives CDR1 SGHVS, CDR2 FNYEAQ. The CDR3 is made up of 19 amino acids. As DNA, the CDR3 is TGTGCCAGCAGCTTGGACTGGGGGGGAGCAATCTCTGGGGCCAACGTCCTGACTTTC. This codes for CASSLDWGGAISGANVLTF.

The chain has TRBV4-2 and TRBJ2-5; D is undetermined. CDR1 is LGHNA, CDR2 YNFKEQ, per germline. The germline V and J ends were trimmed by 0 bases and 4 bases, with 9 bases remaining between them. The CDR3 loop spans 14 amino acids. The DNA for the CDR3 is TGTGCCAGCAGCCAAGACCCTAGTCGAGAGACCCAGTACTTC. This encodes CASSQDPSRETQYF.

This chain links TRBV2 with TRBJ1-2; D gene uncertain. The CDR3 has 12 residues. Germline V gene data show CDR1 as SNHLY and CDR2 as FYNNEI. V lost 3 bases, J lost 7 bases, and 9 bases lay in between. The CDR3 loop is CASSDRGPGYTF. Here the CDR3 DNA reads TGTGCCAGCAGTGATCGGGGTCCTGGCTACACCTTC.

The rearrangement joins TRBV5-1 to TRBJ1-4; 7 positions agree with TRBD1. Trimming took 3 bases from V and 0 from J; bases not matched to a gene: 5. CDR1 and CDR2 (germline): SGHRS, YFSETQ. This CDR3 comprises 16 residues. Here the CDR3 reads CASSYGQAATNEKLFF. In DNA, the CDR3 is TGCGCCAGCAGCTACGGACAGGCTGCAACTAATGAAAAACTGTTTTTT.